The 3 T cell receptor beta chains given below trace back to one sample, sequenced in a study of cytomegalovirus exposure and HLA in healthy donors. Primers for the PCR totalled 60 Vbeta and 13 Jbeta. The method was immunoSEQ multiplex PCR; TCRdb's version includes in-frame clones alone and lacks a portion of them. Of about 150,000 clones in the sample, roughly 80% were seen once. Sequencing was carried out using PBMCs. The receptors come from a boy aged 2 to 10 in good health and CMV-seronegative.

As DNA, the CDR3 is TGCGCCAGCAGCCCCCACGGAGGGGTGGATGAAAAACTGTTTTTT. Amino acid sequence: CASSPHGGVDEKLFF. The chain carries TRBV5-1 and TRBJ1-4; D may be TRBD1 (5 bases). The germline gives CDR1 SGHRS, CDR2 YFSETQ. The CDR3 has 15 residues. The V and J ends lost 4 bases and 6 bases respectively, with 16 bases between them.

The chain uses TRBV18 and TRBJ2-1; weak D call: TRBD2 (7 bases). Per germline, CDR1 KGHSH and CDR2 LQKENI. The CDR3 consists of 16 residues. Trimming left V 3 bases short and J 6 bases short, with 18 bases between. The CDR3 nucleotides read TGTGCCAGCTCACCTTTTGACCCGAGGGGGGGCAATGAGCAGTTCTTC. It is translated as CASSPFDPRGGNEQFF.

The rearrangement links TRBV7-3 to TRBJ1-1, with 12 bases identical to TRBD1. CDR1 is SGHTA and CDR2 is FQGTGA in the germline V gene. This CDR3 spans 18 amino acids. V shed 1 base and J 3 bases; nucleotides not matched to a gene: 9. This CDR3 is CASSLNPGQGAGDTEAFF. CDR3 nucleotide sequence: TGTGCCAGCAGCTTAAATCCGGGACAGGGGGCCGGCGACACTGAAGCTTTCTTT.